This entry lists 17 T cell receptor beta chains sequenced from one sample in a study of cytotoxic CD8 clonotypes in ibrutinib-treated CLL. Assay: immunoSEQ multiplex PCR; the TCRdb copy retains only in-frame clones and omits some. The sample contains more than 55,000 clones, roughly 71% of which appear only once. This material consisted of PBMCs, taken after 12 months of ibrutinib treatment. The receptors derive from a human donor with chronic lymphocytic leukemia.

The chain links TRBV4-2 to TRBJ1-2; weak D call: TRBD1 (6 bases). This CDR3 is built from 16 residues. V dropped 1 base and J dropped 7 bases, with 19 bases sitting between them. Per germline, CDR1 LGHNA and CDR2 YNFKEQ. CDR3 DNA: TGTGCCAGCAGCCAAGTAGGGGGACGGTCGAATGCTGGCTACACCTTC. This codes for CASSQVGGRSNAGYTF.

The chain is built from TRBV11-2 and TRBJ2-7; 7 positions match TRBD1. The germline V gene has CDR1 SGHAT and CDR2 FQNNGV. The V gene end was trimmed by 4 bases and the J gene end by 2 bases; junction bases not matched to a gene: 5. The CDR3 covers 14 residues. The CDR3 DNA is TGTGCCAGCAGCTCCCGGGACAGCACCTACGAGCAGTACTTC. It specifies CASSSRDSTYEQYF.

The chain has TRBV6-5 and TRBJ1-2; D call uncertain. Germline V gives CDR1 MNHEY, CDR2 SVGAGI. The V end was cut by 6 bases, the J end by 8 bases, with 13 bases between. CDR3 size: 12 residues. CDR3 protein: CASRPPAGGYTF. CDR3 in DNA: TGTGCCAGCAGGCCCCCAGCTGGGGGCTACACCTTC.

V gene TRBV2 combines with J gene TRBJ2-1; 10 nucleotides agree with TRBD2. The CDR3 spans 16 residues. The germline CDR1 and CDR2 sequences are SNHLY and FYNNEI. The junction had 6 bases not matched to a gene; V was cut back by 4 bases and J by 3 bases. The chain's CDR3 is CASSGLPSGSYNEQFF. DNA of the CDR3: TGTGCCAGCAGTGGACTCCCTAGCGGGAGCTACAATGAGCAGTTCTTC.

The chain is built from TRBV6-1 and TRBJ2-2, with D hard to call. V was trimmed by 6 bases and J by 6 bases, leaving 14 bases between them. The CDR3 extends over 14 amino acids. CDR1 is MNHNS and CDR2 is SASEGT in the germline V gene. In DNA, the CDR3 is TGTGCCAGCAGATCGGCTTTAAGTTCCGGGGAGCTGTTTTTT. As protein: CASRSALSSGELFF.

The CDR3 DNA follows: TGTGCCAGCAGCCCGCGCGGACAGGCTAATTCACCCCTCCACTTT. It specifies CASSPRGQANSPLHF. V and J are TRBV7-2 and TRBJ1-6, with 7 bases aligning to TRBD1. The CDR3 covers 15 residues. CDR1 is SGHTA, CDR2 FQGNSA, per germline. Trimming removed 5 bases from V and 6 bases from J; junction bases left unmatched: 7.

The V and J genes are TRBV18 and TRBJ1-1; D is ambiguous. The CDR3 extends over 14 amino acids. V was pared by 0 bases and J by 6 bases, with 11 bases between. CDR1 and CDR2 from the germline V gene are KGHSH and LQKENI. The CDR3 DNA sequence: TGTGCCAGCTCACCACCTCTCGGGAAGGCTGAAGCTTTCTTT. Protein product: CASSPPLGKAEAFF.

V gene TRBV7-3 combines with J gene TRBJ2-2; 12 bases line up with TRBD2. J was trimmed by 5 bases and V by 6 bases; bases with no gene match: 10. Germline loops: CDR1 SGHTA, CDR2 FQGTGA. The CDR3 contains 17 residues. The CDR3 DNA follows: TGTGCCAGCAGTCCCGGAGAGACTAGCGGGAGTACCGGGGAGCTGTTTTTT. Translating it yields CASSPGETSGSTGELFF.

The J gene is TRBJ1-5, the V gene TRBV6-1, with a weak D call TRBD1 (6 bases). The CDR3 spans 15 residues. In germline, CDR1 is MNHNS, CDR2 SASEGT. V was cut by 0 bases and J by 4 bases, with 10 bases left in between. In DNA, the CDR3 is TGTGCCAGCAGTGAAGCAACAGGGTGGAATCAGCCCCAGCATTTT. It encodes CASSEATGWNQPQHF.

The chain links TRBV5-4 to TRBJ2-2; tentatively, D is TRBD1 (6 bases). The CDR3 is made up of 13 amino acids. The V gene's germline CDR1 is SGHNT and CDR2 YYREEE (reference sequence). Trimming removed 4 bases at V and 5 bases at J, with 9 bases between. The CDR3 nucleotides are TGTGCCAGCAGCCGCACAGGGACCGGGGAGCTGTTTTTT. It is translated as CASSRTGTGELFF. Looking up the rest from reference TRBV5-4 and TRBJ2-2 gives the full variable domain: ETGVTQSPTHLIKTRGQQVTLRCSSQSGHNTVSWYQQALGQGPQFIFQYYREEENGRGNFPPRFSGLQFPNYSSELNVNALELDDSALYLCASSRTGTGELFFGEGSRLTVL.

The count of this clone is one. J is TRBJ2-5 and V is TRBV29-1; D possibly corresponds to TRBD1 (6 bases). The germline CDR1 and CDR2 sequences are SQVTM and ANQGSEA. Trimming removed 4 bases at V and 6 bases at J, with 12 bases between. The CDR3 spans 12 residues. This chain's CDR3 is CSVGGQGKTQYF. The CDR3 coding sequence is TGCAGCGTTGGCGGGCAGGGGAAGACCCAGTACTTC.

The chain joins TRBV27 to TRBJ2-7; a weak D match, TRBD1 (6 bases). Germline V CDR1 and CDR2: MNHEY, SMNVEV (reference sequence). Trimming shortened V by 3 bases and J by 2 bases, and 17 bases separated the two germline ends. The CDR3 consists of 16 residues. CDR3 coding DNA: TGTGCCAGCAGTTTTGGTCGAACAGGGTTCCCCTACGAGCAGTACTTC. It specifies CASSFGRTGFPYEQYF.

This clone was observed once. The chain's CDR3 is CSVVPGGAGGAGQFF. The CDR3 DNA follows: TGCAGCGTTGTACCGGGGGGCGCCGGCGGCGCGGGGCAGTTCTTC. The chain uses TRBV29-1 and TRBJ2-1; TRBD2 is a possible D gene (7 bases). The germline V gene has CDR1 SQVTM and CDR2 ANQGSEA. V shed 4 bases and J shed 12 bases, with 25 bases lying between them. This CDR3 spans 15 amino acids.

The chain joins TRBV5-6 to TRBJ2-7; weak D call: TRBD2 (5 bases). CDR1 is SGHDT, CDR2 YYEEEE, per germline. The CDR3 loop spans 14 amino acids. V was cut by 5 bases and J by 7 bases, with 19 bases left in between. CDR3 in DNA: TGTGCCAGCAGACGTACCCGGCTAGCTAGGGAGCAGTACTTC. Translating gives CASRRTRLAREQYF.

The V call is TRBV9, the J call TRBJ1-6; D not resolved. Deletions cut 3 bases from V and 9 bases from J, with 19 bases between. Germline V CDR1 and CDR2: SGDLS, YYNGEE. This CDR3 contains 16 residues. CDR3 protein: CASSGHRSPSGSPLHF. CDR3 coding DNA: TGTGCCAGCAGCGGACATAGGAGTCCCTCCGGTTCACCCCTCCACTTT. The variable domain in full, with the rest retrieved from reference TRBV9 and TRBJ1-6, is DSGVTQTPKHLITATGQRVTLRCSPRSGDLSVYWYQQSLDQGLQFLIQYYNGEERAKGNILERFSAQQFPDLHSELNLSSLELGDSALYFCASSGHRSPSGSPLHFGNGTRLTVT.

The genes are TRBV6-5 and TRBJ2-1; TRBD1 agrees at 7 bases. CDR3 length: 13 amino acids. Germline V lookup: CDR1 MNHEY, CDR2 SVGAGI. J was trimmed by 7 bases and V by 4 bases; bases with no gene match: 4. In DNA, the CDR3 is TGTGCCAGCAGTTTACGACAGGGAAATGAGCAGTTCTTC. Encoded protein: CASSLRQGNEQFF.

This rearrangement joins TRBV4-3 to TRBJ2-7, with 7 bases lining up with TRBD2. With V trimmed by 1 base and J by 7 bases, 10 bases remained unmatched. CDR1 LGHNA and CDR2 YSLEER come from the germline V gene. The CDR3 runs 15 residues. CDR3: CASSQGRGWEGEQYF. DNA for the CDR3: TGCGCCAGCAGCCAAGGAAGGGGATGGGAGGGGGAGCAGTACTTC.